This T cell receptor beta chain came from a study of blood T cell repertoires in COVID-19. Study-wide context: COVID-19 samples from acute and convalescent phases originated in the United States, Italy and Spain. PBMCs, B-cell-depleted T cells, or T cells were the source of the cDNA or gDNA that made up the material.

This CDR3 contains 16 residues. CDR1 is SGHNT and CDR2 is YYREEE in the germline V gene (reference sequence). Trimming took off 0 bases at V and 6 bases at J, with 13 bases between the two ends. In the study's own analysis: Estimated nucleated cell counts came from reference gene primer amplification. The method was immunoSEQ multiplex PCR; TCRdb's version includes in-frame clones alone and lacks a portion of them. From that table come the V and J calls and clone size; the DNA was used to work out D and trimming. The sample holds roughly 110,000 clones, approximately 89% seen once. The specimen sequenced was peripheral blood. The rearrangement joins TRBV5-4 to TRBJ1-6; no firm D call. This clonotype was sampled from a man in his forties with acute or convalescent COVID-19. CDR3 loop: CASSLAPGFGNSPLHF. Here the CDR3 DNA reads TGTGCCAGCAGCTTGGCCCCGGGGTTTGGTAATTCACCCCTCCACTTT.